This T cell receptor beta chain emerged from a study of blood T cell repertoires in COVID-19. Study-level background: Both acute and convalescent COVID-19 samples were obtained from the United States, Italy and Spain. Sources were T cells, B-cell-depleted T cells, or PBMCs; the material itself was cDNA or gDNA.

In the authors' methods: Counts of nucleated cells, estimated from reference gene primer amplification, were obtained. Generated by immunoSEQ multiplex PCR, the TCRdb table keeps only in-frame clones and is missing some. The D gene and trimming were derived from the DNA, and the V and J assignments and clone size from that table. This repertoire shows roughly 200,000 clones, 80% to 90% found once; its top ten account for about 5%. Sequencing was performed on peripheral blood. The TCR originated in a woman aged 80 or over with acute or convalescent COVID-19.

The CDR3 bases are TGCGCCAGCAGCTTGGAAGGGACAGAGGGGGAAAAACTGTTTTTT. It yields the protein CASSLEGTEGEKLFF. The gene calls are TRBV5-1 and TRBJ1-4; 7 bases line up with TRBD1. V lost 0 bases and J lost 8; bases outside the gene matches: 7. The V gene's germline CDR1 is SGHRS and CDR2 YFSETQ. The CDR3 loop spans 15 amino acids. The complete variable domain, with remaining parts taken from reference TRBV5-1 and TRBJ1-4, reads KAGVTQTPRYLIKTRGQQVTLSCSPISGHRSVSWYQQTPGQGLQFLFEYFSETQRNKGNFPGRFSGRQFSNSRSEMNVSTLELGDSALYLCASSLEGTEGEKLFFGSGTQLSVL.